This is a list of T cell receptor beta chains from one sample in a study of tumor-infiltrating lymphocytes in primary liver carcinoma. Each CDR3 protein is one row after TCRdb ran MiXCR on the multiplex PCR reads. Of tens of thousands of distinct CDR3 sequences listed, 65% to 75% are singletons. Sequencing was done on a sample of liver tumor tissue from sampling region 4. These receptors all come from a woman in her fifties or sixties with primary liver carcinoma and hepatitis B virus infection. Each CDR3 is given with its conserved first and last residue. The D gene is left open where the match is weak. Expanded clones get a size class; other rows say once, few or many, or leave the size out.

TGTGTCAGCAGTGTGGGCTACAATGCGCAGTTCTTC	CVSSVGYNAQFF	TRBV11-3	TRBJ2-1	few	NA
TGTGCCACCAGTGATTTGAGACCCGGACTAGCAGCCAACACCGGGGAGCTGTTTTTT	CATSDLRPGLAANTGELFF	TRBV24-1	TRBJ2-2	NA	TRBD2
TGTGCCAGCACCACCACAGGGTCCCTTGACAATGAGCAGTTCTTC	CASTTTGSLDNEQFF	TRBV12-3/TRBV12-4	TRBJ2-1	NA	NA
TGTGCTAGTGGTTTTACAGGGTTCGACGCAGATACGCAGTATTTT	CASGFTGFDADTQYF	TRBV12-5	TRBJ2-3	many	NA
TGTGCCAGCAGCTCTCCCCTGATTAGCGGGAGGGGGGAGACCCAATACTTC	CASSSPLISGRGETQYF	TRBV5-4	TRBJ2-5	NA	TRBD2
TGCGCCAGCAGCCCCGGGGGTGTTAGCACAGATACGCAGTATTTT	CASSPGGVSTDTQYF	TRBV5-1	TRBJ2-3	many	NA
TGCAGCGTTGCGGCCTTAGCGGCCACTGAAACTTTCTTT	CSVAALAATETFF	TRBV29-1	TRBJ1-1	NA	NA
TGTGCCAGCAGTTTTTCGGGAAACACTGAAGCTTTCTTT	CASSFSGNTEAFF	TRBV28	TRBJ1-1	many	NA
TGTGCCAGCAGTTACTCGGGTCTCCAAGAGAGCCAATACTTC	CASSYSGLQESQYF	TRBV6-2/TRBV6-3	TRBJ2-5	NA	NA
TGTGCCAGCAGTAACCGCGGGGCGAGAGGGGCCAACGTCCTGACTTTC	CASSNRGARGANVLTF	TRBV2	TRBJ2-6	few	NA
TGTGCCAGCAGCCGGGACTCTCTCTTCCCTGGGGACAACGTCCTGACTTTC	CASSRDSLFPGDNVLTF	TRBV6-1	TRBJ2-6	NA	NA
TGTGCCAACAGTTCGACGACAGGGAATCAGCTCCAGCATTTT	CANSSTTGNQLQHF	TRBV6-6	TRBJ1-5	NA	TRBD1
TGTGCCAGCAGCTTAGAGCGGGGAGGAGGAGGAGGGAAGTACTTC	CASSLERGGGGGKYF	TRBV11-2	TRBJ2-7	NA	NA
TGTGCCAGCAGCTCAGGGGGTTCTGGAAACACCATATATTTT	CASSSGGSGNTIYF	TRBV9	TRBJ1-3	few	TRBD1
TGTGCCAGCAGCTTAGCGGGGCGGGAGGGCTTCTACGAGCAGTACTTC	CASSLAGREGFYEQYF	TRBV7-3	TRBJ2-7	NA	TRBD2
TGCGCCAGTAGCCTCGGGGGTCAGCCCCAGCATTTT	CASSLGGQPQHF	TRBV4-1	TRBJ1-5	NA	NA
TGTGCCAGCAGTGAAACCGGCGAGGTTCAGCCCCAGCATTTT	CASSETGEVQPQHF	TRBV6-1	TRBJ1-5	many	NA
TGTGCCAGCAGCTTCGGGACAACCAATGAGCAGTTCTTC	CASSFGTTNEQFF	TRBV11-3	TRBJ2-1	medium-sized	NA
TGTGCCAACAGCTACGGCGGGAGGATCTCGGGAAGCGAGCAGTGCTTC	CANSYGGRISGSEQCF	TRBV11-2	TRBJ2-7	NA	TRBD2
TGTGCCAGCATTGATGGTGGCCCTACAGATACGCAATATTTT	CASIDGGPTDTQYF	TRBV6-1	TRBJ2-3	NA	NA
TGCGCCAGCAGCCATGGACTAGTAAGCACAGATACGCAGTATTTT	CASSHGLVSTDTQYF	TRBV4-1	TRBJ2-3	NA	TRBD2
TGTGCCACCAGTGTTGGGTCCAGCGGGACGCTTTACAATGAGCAGTTCTTC	CATSVGSSGTLYNEQFF	TRBV24-1	TRBJ2-1	NA	TRBD2
TGCGCTAACAGCCCACCCATGGACAGTGGAGGAGAAAAACTGTTTTTT	CANSPPMDSGGEKLFF	TRBV4-1	TRBJ1-4	NA	NA
TGTGCCAGCAGCCGCCTTGCCAATGAGCAGTTCTTC	CASSRLANEQFF	TRBV12-3/TRBV12-4	TRBJ2-1	many	NA
TGTGCCGGCAGTCTACAGGGAGAGGTTCGCGGCTACACCTTC	CAGSLQGEVRGYTF	TRBV6-1	TRBJ1-2	once	NA
TGTGCCAGTCTAGCGGGAGGCGGTCAAGAGACCCAGTACTTC	CASLAGGGQETQYF	TRBV2	TRBJ2-5	few	TRBD2
TGTGCCAGCAGTGAAGCAGCCACAGATACGCAGTATTTT	CASSEAATDTQYF	TRBV6-4	TRBJ2-3	many	NA
TGTGTCAGCAGCTTAGCTGGGACTAGCGGGACCAATGAGCAGTTCTTC	CVSSLAGTSGTNEQFF	TRBV7-8	TRBJ2-1	NA	TRBD2
TGTGCCACCAGTGTGGGGATCCCCACAGATACGCAGTATTTT	CATSVGIPTDTQYF	TRBV24-1	TRBJ2-3	NA	NA
TGCGGCGGAGGACAGGAGGAGGCTTTCTTT	CGGGQEEAFF	TRBV29-1	TRBJ1-1	NA	TRBD1
TGTGCCAGCAGACGGTCGTTGGGGACGGGTACTGGAGCTTTCTTT	CASRRSLGTGTGAFF	TRBV6-5	TRBJ1-1	NA	NA
TGTGCCAGCAACAGGGGGAGGACTGAAGCTTTCTTT	CASNRGRTEAFF	TRBV28	TRBJ1-1	few	TRBD1
TGTGCCAGCAGCTTGGCCGGGTCAGGGATCTACGAGCAGTACTTC	CASSLAGSGIYEQYF	TRBV5-1	TRBJ2-7	NA	NA
TGTGCCAGCACCAGGACTAGCGGGAGGTCCTTTTACAGTGAGCAGTTCTTC	CASTRTSGRSFYSEQFF	TRBV6-2/TRBV6-3	TRBJ2-1	NA	TRBD2
TGTGCCAGCAATGGACTAGCGGGAGACGTATACGAGCAGTACTTC	CASNGLAGDVYEQYF	TRBV6-5	TRBJ2-7	NA	TRBD2
TGTGCCAGCAGTTTAGGTTCATTTGTGAATAGCAATCAGCCCCAGCATTTT	CASSLGSFVNSNQPQHF	TRBV28	TRBJ1-5	few	NA
TGCGCTAGCAGCGCGGAGGAGGGGACAGTGCGTGCCTACGAGCAGTACTTC	CASSAEEGTVRAYEQYF	TRBV10-2	TRBJ2-7	NA	NA
TGCAGCGTTGAGGGGGGGAAGGCTGAAGCTTTCTTT	CSVEGGKAEAFF	TRBV29-1	TRBJ1-1	many	NA
TGTGCCACTAGCTCGACAGGGACCACTCGAGCAACTAATGAAAAACTGTTATTT	CATSSTGTTRATNEKLLF	TRBV11-2	TRBJ1-4	NA	TRBD1
TGTGCCACCAGTGACGGAACAGCTCAAGAGACCCAGTACTTC	CATSDGTAQETQYF	TRBV24-1	TRBJ2-5	few	NA
TGTACCAGCAGCCAGCGACAGGGGACGTTGAATGAAGCTTTCTTT	CTSSQRQGTLNEAFF	TRBV4-2	TRBJ1-1	NA	TRBD1
TGCAGCGTGGGGACAGGGGATGCTGAAGCTTTCTTT	CSVGTGDAEAFF	TRBV29-1	TRBJ1-1	many	TRBD1
TGTGCCAGCAACCAAGGACAGGGGTCGACCTACGAGCAGTACTTC	CASNQGQGSTYEQYF	TRBV4-1	TRBJ2-7	NA	TRBD1
TGTGCCTGGATCCCCTCCCGGGGCGGGAAAGTTATGTTCGGCTACAATGAGCAGTTCTTC	CAWIPSRGGKVMFGYNEQFF	TRBV30	TRBJ2-1	once	NA
TGTGCCAGCAGCTCGACAGGGACCACTCGAGCAACTATTGGAGAACTGTTTTTT	CASSSTGTTRATIGELFF	TRBV11-2	TRBJ1-4	NA	TRBD1
TGTACCACCAGGCAGGGTGTAAAGACCCAGTACTTC	CTTRQGVKTQYF	TRBV6-2/TRBV6-3	TRBJ2-5	NA	NA
TGTGCCAGCAGCTTAGAGTGGGGCCCCCATACAACTAATGAAAAACTGTTTTTT	CASSLEWGPHTTNEKLFF	TRBV7-9	TRBJ1-4	NA	NA
TGCGCCAGCAGCCGGGACATAAGGGGTGGCTACACCTTC	CASSRDIRGGYTF	TRBV4-1	TRBJ1-2	many	NA
TGTGTCAGCTCGTATCGGGCGGTTGAAGCTTTCTTT	CVSSYRAVEAFF	TRBV18	TRBJ1-1	NA	NA
TGTGCCAGCAGCTTAGAAGTGGCAACCATGTCACCCCTCCACTTT	CASSLEVATMSPLHF	TRBV11-2	TRBJ1-6	NA	NA